This T cell receptor beta chain came from a study of beta chain features in type 1 diabetes. Broader study findings: The study notes PCR might favor shorter templates equally in patients and controls. Shorter TCRB CDR3s, moderately but significantly so, marked every one of the four CD4+ subsets in Type 1 diabetes patients.

Purity above 95% was achieved in all sorted populations. The CDR3 is 15 amino acids. The J segment lost 4 bases and the V segment lost 0 bases, leaving 4 bases of the junction unmatched. The germline V gene has CDR1 SGHRS and CDR2 YFSETQ. cDNA synthesis used the whole RNA isolate, giving expressed TCRB sequences. The table came from immunoSEQ multiplex PCR; TCRdb's copy has only in-frame clones and leaves some out. The sample shows hundreds of thousands of clones, 55% to 70% of them seen only once. As regards this clone: Its antigen is undetermined. This CDR3 is also generated by other DNA sequences in the sample.

Material: naive CD4+ T cells from blood. The sequence was obtained from a man aged 30-40 years in good health. The rearrangement uses TRBV5-1 and TRBJ2-1, with 7 nucleotides matching TRBD2. CDR3 in DNA: TGCGCCAGCAGCTTGGGCCTAGCGGCGTACAATGAGCAGTTCTTC. Its protein product is CASSLGLAAYNEQFF.